Listed below are T cell receptor beta chains from one sample, sequenced in a study of blood T cell repertoires in COVID-19. Using immunoSEQ multiplex PCR, the repertoire was profiled, and TCRdb retains in-frame clones only, with some absent. The repertoire includes more than 140,000 clones, 65% to 90% of them detected once, and roughly 6.8% sits in the top ten. Source material: peripheral blood. The source of these receptors is a woman aged 50 to 65 in a cohort sampled during active or convalescent COVID-19. The CDR3 runs from the conserved cysteine through the conserved F or W. Fields, in order: clone size, J gene, D gene, V gene, CDR3 DNA, CDR3 protein. The D gene is left open where the match is weak. Part of the rows lack a size; the others show once, few, many or a class for expanded clones.

>few|TRBJ1-5|.|TRBV18
TGTGCCAGCAAGTCCCCTGGTGGGGGGGATCAGCCCCAGCATTTT
CASKSPGGGDQPQHF
>.|TRBJ2-3|TRBD2|TRBV9
TGTGCCAGCAGCGAGCGGGGGGGCGCAGATACGCAGTATTTT
CASSERGGADTQYF
>few|TRBJ2-7|.|TRBV6-6
TGTGCCAGCAGCCTCCCTTTCGACGAGCAGTACTTC
CASSLPFDEQYF
>.|TRBJ1-3|TRBD1|TRBV5-1
TGCGCCAGCAGCTTGGAGGACAGGGAAGACACCATATATTTT
CASSLEDREDTIYF
>once|TRBJ2-3|TRBD2|TRBV7-9
TGTGCCAGCGGGACTAGCGGGAGATCTAGCACAGATACGCAGTATTTT
CASGTSGRSSTDTQYF
>once|TRBJ2-5|.|TRBV6-2/TRBV6-3
TGTGCCAGCAGTTACTCCCCGGTATTAGAGACCCAGTACTTC
CASSYSPVLETQYF
>few|TRBJ1-2|TRBD1|TRBV30
TGTGCCTGGACGCAATTGGACAGGGGATCTAACTATGGCTACACCTTC
CAWTQLDRGSNYGYTF
>.|TRBJ2-7|TRBD1|TRBV7-6
TGTGCCAGCAGCGACACAGGGGGCTCCTACGAGCAGTACTTC
CASSDTGGSYEQYF
>few|TRBJ2-3|.|TRBV4-1
TGCGCCAGCAGCCATGGCAGGGTTGGGGCAGATACGCAGTATTTT
CASSHGRVGADTQYF
>.|TRBJ2-1|TRBD2|TRBV5-8
TGTGCCAGCAGCTTCCGGGGGGGTAACAATGAGCAGTTCTTC
CASSFRGGNNEQFF
>few|TRBJ2-6|TRBD1|TRBV10-3
TGTGCCATCAGTGAGTATTGGACAGGGGGCAAGGTCTCTGGGGCCAACGTCCTGACTTTC
CAISEYWTGGKVSGANVLTF
>.|TRBJ1-5|.|TRBV9
TGTGCCAGCAGCGCTACTCCAAGCAGCAATCAGCCCCAGCATTTT
CASSATPSSNQPQHF
>.|TRBJ2-7|TRBD1|TRBV10-3
TGTGCCAGCACGGGACAGTTTGACTACGAGCAGTACTTC
CASTGQFDYEQYF
>once|TRBJ1-2|.|TRBV7-8
TGTGCCAGCAGCTTCGGACATCGTGGAACGGGCTACACCTTC
CASSFGHRGTGYTF
>once|TRBJ1-3|TRBD1|TRBV3-1/TRBV3-2
TGTGCCAGCAGCCACCAAACCGGACAGGGGGAAGGAAACACCATATATTTT
CASSHQTGQGEGNTIYF
>few|TRBJ1-2|TRBD1|TRBV27
TGTGCCAGCAGTTTGACACAGGGGCCTCCCTCCTTCTATGGCTACACCTTC
CASSLTQGPPSFYGYTF
>.|TRBJ1-5|.|TRBV19
TGTGCCAGTAGTATATATGCCCCGACAGGCAATCAGCCCCAGCATTTT
CASSIYAPTGNQPQHF
>.|TRBJ2-7|.|TRBV12-3/TRBV12-4
TGTGCCAGCAGTTTAGGGTGGGGCCACGAGCAGTACTTC
CASSLGWGHEQYF
>.|TRBJ2-7|.|TRBV5-1
TGCGCCAGCAGCTCCAGCTACGAGCAGTACTTC
CASSSSYEQYF
>.|TRBJ2-7|.|TRBV30
TGTGCCTGGAGTGTAGGTACAGTAGCCTACGAGCAGTACTTC
CAWSVGTVAYEQYF
>.|TRBJ1-2|TRBD1|TRBV19
TGTGCCAGTAGGTCCGGACAGGGCGGCTATGGCTACACCTTC
CASRSGQGGYGYTF
>.|TRBJ1-1|.|TRBV19
TGTGCCAGTACCAGGACAGAGGGCACTGAAGCTTTCTTT
CASTRTEGTEAFF
>.|TRBJ1-1|.|TRBV5-1
TGCGCCAGCAGCTTGGGGACAACGAACACTGAAGCTTTCTTT
CASSLGTTNTEAFF
>once|TRBJ2-7|.|TRBV24-1
TGTGCCACCTCGTCTTGGGGGGTTCCCTACGAGCAGTACTTC
CATSSWGVPYEQYF
>.|TRBJ1-6|TRBD1|TRBV11-2
TGTGCCAGCAGCTCGCGACAGGGTCGGAGCTCCTATAATTCACCCCTCCACTTT
CASSSRQGRSSYNSPLHF
>.|TRBJ1-2|.|TRBV7-2
TGTGCCAGCGGGCCCCGGGGGAGTTTATCGGGTAACTATGGCTACACCTTC
CASGPRGSLSGNYGYTF
>.|TRBJ1-1|.|TRBV25-1
TGTGCCAGCACCCTTACAGGGACGTCAAAGCTTCTCTTT
CASTLTGTSKLLF
>few|TRBJ2-7|TRBD1|TRBV19
TGTGCCAGTACTCCGGGGACAGGGGCGAACGAGCAGTACTTC
CASTPGTGANEQYF
>.|TRBJ2-7|.|TRBV5-5
TGTGCCAGCAGCTTCGTACGGGGAAATTGGGACTACGAGCAGTACTTC
CASSFVRGNWDYEQYF
>medium-sized|TRBJ2-7|TRBD2|TRBV4-2
TGTGCCAGCAGCCAAGAGACTAGCGGGGCCTACGAGCAGTACTTC
CASSQETSGAYEQYF
>.|TRBJ2-1|TRBD2|TRBV2
TGTGCCAGCAGGCGGACTAGCGGGGGGGACAATGAGCAGTTCTTC
CASRRTSGGDNEQFF
>.|TRBJ1-2|TRBD1|TRBV6-5
TGTGCCAGCAGTCAATCAGGGACAGTCTATGGCTACACCTTC
CASSQSGTVYGYTF
>.|TRBJ1-1|.|TRBV18
TGTGCCAGCTCACTCACTTTGGCTGAAGCTTTCTTT
CASSLTLAEAFF
>.|TRBJ2-3|TRBD1|TRBV19
TGTGCCAGTAGTCCCTTGGGGACAGGGTTTTCAGATACGCAGTATTTT
CASSPLGTGFSDTQYF
>.|TRBJ2-2|TRBD1|TRBV6-4
TGTGCCAGCAGCTACACAGGGGTTACCGGGGAGCTGTTTTTT
CASSYTGVTGELFF
>few|TRBJ2-2|.|TRBV24-1
TGTGCCACCAGTGACCCCGGTCTGCTCGGGGAGCTGTTTTTT
CATSDPGLLGELFF
>.|TRBJ1-3|.|TRBV9
TGTGCCAGCAGTAAAACCACAGGACCTGGAAACACCATATATTTT
CASSKTTGPGNTIYF
>.|TRBJ1-4|.|TRBV10-2
TGCGCCAGCAATACGGGGAGGGGAACTAATGAAAAACTGTTTTTT
CASNTGRGTNEKLFF
>.|TRBJ1-4|TRBD1|TRBV14
TGTGCCAGCAGCCATGTCCAGGCGGGGTCCAGGGGGAACGAAAAACTGTTTTTT
CASSHVQAGSRGNEKLFF
>.|TRBJ1-4|TRBD1|TRBV9
TGTGCCAGCAGCTCAGGGACAGGGGGAGAAAAACTGTTTTTT
CASSSGTGGEKLFF
>.|TRBJ2-3|TRBD2|TRBV6-6
TGTGCCAGCAGTCCCCGCCCGCCCTTAGCGGGGAGCTCAGATACGCAGTATTTT
CASSPRPPLAGSSDTQYF
>.|TRBJ1-2|TRBD1|TRBV23-1
TGCGCCAGCAGCCGTCCGGGACAGAAGAACTATGGCTACACCTTC
CASSRPGQKNYGYTF
>few|TRBJ1-2|TRBD1|TRBV4-1
TGCGCCAGCAGCCAAACCCTTACAGGGGATCACTATGGCTACACCTTC
CASSQTLTGDHYGYTF
>.|TRBJ2-1|TRBD1|TRBV24-1
TGTGCCACCAGTGCATCCGGGACAGGGAAGGCCAATGAGCAGTTCTTC
CATSASGTGKANEQFF
>once|TRBJ2-5|.|TRBV19
TGTGCCAGTAGTATAGGAAGCGCAGGGGAAGAGACCCAGTACTTC
CASSIGSAGEETQYF
>few|TRBJ2-5|.|TRBV7-9
TGTGCCAGCAGCTCGGGAGGGACAGTCCAAGAGACCCAGTACTTC
CASSSGGTVQETQYF
>once|TRBJ1-1|TRBD1|TRBV15
TGTGCCACCAGCAGAGGACAGGGGACTGAAGCTTTCTTT
CATSRGQGTEAFF
>.|TRBJ2-7|TRBD2|TRBV11-2
TGTGCCAGCAGCCTAGCCAGCGGGGGTTACGAGCAGTACTTC
CASSLASGGYEQYF
>.|TRBJ2-1|.|TRBV7-2
TGTGCCAGCAGCTACCTAAGCTGGGAGCAGTTCTTC
CASSYLSWEQFF